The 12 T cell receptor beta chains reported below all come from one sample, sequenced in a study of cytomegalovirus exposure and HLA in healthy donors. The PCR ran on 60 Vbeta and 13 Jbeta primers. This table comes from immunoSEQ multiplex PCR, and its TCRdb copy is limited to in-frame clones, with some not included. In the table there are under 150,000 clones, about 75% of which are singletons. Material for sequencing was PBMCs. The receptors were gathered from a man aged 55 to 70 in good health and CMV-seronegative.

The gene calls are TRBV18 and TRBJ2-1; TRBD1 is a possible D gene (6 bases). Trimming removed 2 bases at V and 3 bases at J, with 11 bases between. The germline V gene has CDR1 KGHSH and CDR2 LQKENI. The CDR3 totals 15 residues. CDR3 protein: CASSPEGQVYNEQFF. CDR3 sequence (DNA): TGTGCCAGCTCACCAGAGGGACAAGTCTACAATGAGCAGTTCTTC.

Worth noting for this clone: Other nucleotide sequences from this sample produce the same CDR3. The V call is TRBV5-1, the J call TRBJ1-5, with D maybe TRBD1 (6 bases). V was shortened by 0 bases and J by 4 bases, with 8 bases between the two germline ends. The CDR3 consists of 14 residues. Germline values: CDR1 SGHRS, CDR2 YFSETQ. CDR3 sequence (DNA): TGCGCCAGCAGCTTGGGAGACAGGAATCAGCCCCAGCATTTT. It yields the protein CASSLGDRNQPQHF.

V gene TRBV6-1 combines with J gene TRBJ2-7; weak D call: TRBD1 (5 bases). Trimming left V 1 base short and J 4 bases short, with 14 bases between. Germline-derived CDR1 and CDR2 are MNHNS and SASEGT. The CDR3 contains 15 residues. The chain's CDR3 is CASSEEIGERYEQYF. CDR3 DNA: TGTGCCAGCAGTGAAGAGATAGGGGAAAGATACGAGCAGTACTTC.

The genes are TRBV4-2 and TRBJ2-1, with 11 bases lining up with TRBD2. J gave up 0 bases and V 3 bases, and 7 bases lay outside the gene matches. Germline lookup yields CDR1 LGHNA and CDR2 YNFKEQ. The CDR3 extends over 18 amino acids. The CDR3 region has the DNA TGTGCCAGCAGCCAGGGACTAGCGGTCCTCCGCTCCTACAATGAGCAGTTCTTC. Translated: CASSQGLAVLRSYNEQFF.

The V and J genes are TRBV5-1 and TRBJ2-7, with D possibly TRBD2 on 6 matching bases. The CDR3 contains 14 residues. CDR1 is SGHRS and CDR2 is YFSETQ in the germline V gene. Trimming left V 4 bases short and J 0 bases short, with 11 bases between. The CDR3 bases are TGCGCCAGCAGCCGGGACTGGAGCTCCTACGAGCAGTACTTC. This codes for CASSRDWSSYEQYF.

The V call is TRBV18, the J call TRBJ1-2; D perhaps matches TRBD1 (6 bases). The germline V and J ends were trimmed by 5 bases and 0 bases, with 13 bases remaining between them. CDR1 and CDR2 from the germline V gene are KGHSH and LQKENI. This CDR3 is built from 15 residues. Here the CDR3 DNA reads TGTGCCAGCTCATCCCGTCAGGGGACTAACTATGGCTACACCTTC. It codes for CASSSRQGTNYGYTF.

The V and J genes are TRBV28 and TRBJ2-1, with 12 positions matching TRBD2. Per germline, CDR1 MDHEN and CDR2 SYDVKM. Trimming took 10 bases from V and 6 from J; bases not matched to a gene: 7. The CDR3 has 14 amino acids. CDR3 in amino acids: CATALAGGSNEQFF. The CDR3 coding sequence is TGTGCCACCGCACTAGCGGGAGGTAGCAATGAGCAGTTCTTC.

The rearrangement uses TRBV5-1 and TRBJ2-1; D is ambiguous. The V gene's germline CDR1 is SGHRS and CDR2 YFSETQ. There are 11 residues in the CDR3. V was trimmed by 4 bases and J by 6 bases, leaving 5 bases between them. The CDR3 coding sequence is TGCGCCAGCAGCAACAGCAATGAGCAGTTCTTC. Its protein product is CASSNSNEQFF. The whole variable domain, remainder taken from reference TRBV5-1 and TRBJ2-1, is KAGVTQTPRYLIKTRGQQVTLSCSPISGHRSVSWYQQTPGQGLQFLFEYFSETQRNKGNFPGRFSGRQFSNSRSEMNVSTLELGDSALYLCASSNSNEQFFGPGTRLTVL.

In DNA, the CDR3 is TGTGCCTCCGAAGCAGGGAACACTGAAGCTTTCTTT. It codes for CASEAGNTEAFF. The V gene is TRBV11-2, the J gene TRBJ1-1; D not resolved. Trimming shortened V by 11 bases and J by 1 base, and 11 bases separated the two germline ends. CDR3 size: 12 residues. Germline V gene lookup returns CDR1 SGHAT and CDR2 FQNNGV.

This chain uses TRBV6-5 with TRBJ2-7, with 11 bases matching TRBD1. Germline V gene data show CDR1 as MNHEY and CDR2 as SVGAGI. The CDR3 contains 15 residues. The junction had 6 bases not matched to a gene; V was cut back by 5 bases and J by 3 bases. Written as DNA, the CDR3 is TGTGCCAGCAGTGGGATGGGGACAGGGGGCTACGAGCAGTACTTC. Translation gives CASSGMGTGGYEQYF.

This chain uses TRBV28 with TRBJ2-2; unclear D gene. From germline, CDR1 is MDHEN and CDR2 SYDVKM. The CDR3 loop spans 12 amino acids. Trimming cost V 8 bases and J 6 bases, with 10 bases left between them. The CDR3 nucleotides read TGTGCCAGCCCTAGTGGTTCCGGGGAGCTGTTTTTT. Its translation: CASPSGSGELFF. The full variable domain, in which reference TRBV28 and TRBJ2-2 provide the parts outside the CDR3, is DVKVTQSSRYLVKRTGEKVFLECVQDMDHENMFWYRQDPGLGLRLIYFSYDVKMKEKGDIPEGYSVSREKKERFSLILESASTNQTSMYLCASPSGSGELFFGEGSRLTVL.

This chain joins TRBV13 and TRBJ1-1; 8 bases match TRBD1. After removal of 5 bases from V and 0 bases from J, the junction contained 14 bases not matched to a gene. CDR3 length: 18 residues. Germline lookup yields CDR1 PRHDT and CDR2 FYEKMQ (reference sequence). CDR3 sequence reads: CASSPPRGLSRMNTEAFF. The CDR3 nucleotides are TGTGCCAGCAGCCCACCCAGGGGGCTAAGCAGGATGAACACTGAAGCTTTCTTT.